Sequencing of this T cell receptor beta chain was carried out in a study of identical twins. TCRdb processed the 5' RACE reads anew with MiXCR; each CDR3 protein has one entry. The table has approximately 500,000 distinct CDR3 sequences, 20% to 25% seen once; the top ten hold 2.9%. Germline loops: CDR1 MGHRA, CDR2 YSYEKL. This CDR3 comprises 15 residues. The junction had 6 bases not matched to a gene; V was cut back by 1 base and J by 3 bases. This sample was also put to use in a study of T cells expressing NK-cell markers.

This chain links TRBV4-1 with TRBJ2-7; 7 bases are shared with TRBD1. This TCR was recovered from a woman younger than 35 in good health. Material for sequencing was CD4+ T cells sorted from blood. The CDR3 DNA reads as TGCGCCAGCAGCCAAGTTGACAGGGTCATCTACGAGCAGTACTTC. Translation gives CASSQVDRVIYEQYF.